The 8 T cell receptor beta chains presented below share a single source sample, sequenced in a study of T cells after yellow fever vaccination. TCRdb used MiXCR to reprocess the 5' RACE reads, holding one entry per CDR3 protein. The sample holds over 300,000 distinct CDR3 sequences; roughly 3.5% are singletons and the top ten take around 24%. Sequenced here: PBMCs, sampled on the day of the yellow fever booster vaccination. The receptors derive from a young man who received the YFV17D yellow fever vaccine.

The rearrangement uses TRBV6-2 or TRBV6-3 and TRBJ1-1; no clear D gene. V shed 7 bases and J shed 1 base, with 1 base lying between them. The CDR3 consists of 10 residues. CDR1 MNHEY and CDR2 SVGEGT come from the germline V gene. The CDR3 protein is CASKNTEAFF. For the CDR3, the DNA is TGTGCCAGCAAGAACACTGAAGCTTTCTTT.

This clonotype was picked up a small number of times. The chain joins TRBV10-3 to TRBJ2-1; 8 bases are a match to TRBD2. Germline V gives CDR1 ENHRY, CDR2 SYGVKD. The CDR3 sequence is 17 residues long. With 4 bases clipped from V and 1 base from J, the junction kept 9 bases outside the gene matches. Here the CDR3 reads CAISGPGGPLSYNEQFF. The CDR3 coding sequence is TGTGCCATCAGTGGACCGGGGGGGCCTTTATCCTACAATGAGCAGTTCTTC.

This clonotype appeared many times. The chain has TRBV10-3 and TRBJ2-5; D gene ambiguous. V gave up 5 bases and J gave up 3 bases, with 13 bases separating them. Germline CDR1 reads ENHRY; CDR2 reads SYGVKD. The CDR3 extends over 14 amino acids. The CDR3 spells CAISPDVGKETQYF. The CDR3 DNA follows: TGTGCCATCAGTCCCGACGTGGGGAAAGAGACCCAGTACTTC.

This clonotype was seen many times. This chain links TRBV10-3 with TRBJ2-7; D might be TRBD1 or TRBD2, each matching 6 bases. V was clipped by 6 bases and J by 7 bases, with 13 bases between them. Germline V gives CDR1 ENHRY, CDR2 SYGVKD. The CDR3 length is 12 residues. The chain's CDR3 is CAISPGGGEQYV. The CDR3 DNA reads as TGTGCCATCAGCCCCGGGGGCGGGGAGCAGTACGTC.

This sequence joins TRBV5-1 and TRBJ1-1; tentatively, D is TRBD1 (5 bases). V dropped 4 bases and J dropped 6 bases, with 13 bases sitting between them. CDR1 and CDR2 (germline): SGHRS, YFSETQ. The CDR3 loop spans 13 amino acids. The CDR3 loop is CASSPGYLAEAFF. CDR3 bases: TGCGCCAGCAGCCCAGGGTACCTCGCTGAAGCTTTCTTT.

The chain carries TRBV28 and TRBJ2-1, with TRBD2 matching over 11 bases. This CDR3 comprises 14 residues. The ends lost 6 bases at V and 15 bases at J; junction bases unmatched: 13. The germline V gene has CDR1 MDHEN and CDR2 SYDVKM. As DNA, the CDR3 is TGTGCCAGCAGCCCCCCTCAACTAGCGGGGGTGGTGTTCTTC. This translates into CASSPPQLAGVVFF.

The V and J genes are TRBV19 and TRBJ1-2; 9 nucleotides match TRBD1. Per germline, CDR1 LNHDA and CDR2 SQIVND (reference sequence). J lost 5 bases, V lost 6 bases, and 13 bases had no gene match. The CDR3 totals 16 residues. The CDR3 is CASSPVVTGGAYGYTF. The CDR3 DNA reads TGTGCCAGTAGCCCGGTCGTGACAGGGGGTGCGTATGGCTACACCTTC.

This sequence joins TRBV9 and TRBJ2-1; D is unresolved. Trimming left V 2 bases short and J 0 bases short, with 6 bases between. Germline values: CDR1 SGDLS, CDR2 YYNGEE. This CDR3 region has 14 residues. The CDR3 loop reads CASSVTASYNEQFF. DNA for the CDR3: TGTGCCAGCAGCGTGACCGCCTCCTACAATGAGCAGTTCTTC.